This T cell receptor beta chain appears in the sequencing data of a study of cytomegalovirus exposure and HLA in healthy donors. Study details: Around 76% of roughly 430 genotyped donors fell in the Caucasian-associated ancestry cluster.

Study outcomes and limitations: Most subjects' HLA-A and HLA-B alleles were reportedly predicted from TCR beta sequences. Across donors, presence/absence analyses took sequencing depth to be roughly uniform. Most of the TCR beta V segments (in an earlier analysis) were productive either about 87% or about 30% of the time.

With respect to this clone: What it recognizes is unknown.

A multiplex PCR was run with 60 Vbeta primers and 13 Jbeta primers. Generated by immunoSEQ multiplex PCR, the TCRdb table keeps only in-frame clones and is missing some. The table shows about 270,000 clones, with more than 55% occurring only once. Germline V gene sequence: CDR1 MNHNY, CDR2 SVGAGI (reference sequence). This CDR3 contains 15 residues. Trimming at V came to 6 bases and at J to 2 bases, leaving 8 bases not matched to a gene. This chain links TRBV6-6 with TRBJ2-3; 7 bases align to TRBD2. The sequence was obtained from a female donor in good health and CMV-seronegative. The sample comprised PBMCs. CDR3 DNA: TGTGCCAGCAGACTCGGCGGGGGATACACAGATACGCAGTATTTT. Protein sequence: CASRLGGGYTDTQYF.